What follows describes a single TCR beta chain. Its specificity is unknown. Libraries were prepared by immunoSEQ multiplex PCR; TCRdb keeps only in-frame clonotypes and omits some of them. The sample carries 90,000 to 95,000 clones, 90% to 95% recorded once. The sample belongs to a study of graft-versus-host responses after intestinal transplantation. Study-wide findings and caveats: The highest levels of circulating GvH clones went along with early declines in HvG clones after transplant.

Sample: unstimulated CD8+ T cells sorted from spleen or lymph node cells, taken before intestinal transplant. This sequence originates from a human donor who received an intestinal transplant.

CDR3 loop: CASSFEGQGMDEQFF. The CDR3 region has the DNA TGCGCCAGCAGCTTTGAAGGACAGGGTATGGATGAGCAGTTCTTC. V usage is TRBV5-1 and J usage is TRBJ2-1; 8 bases map to TRBD1. V shed 2 bases and J 8 bases; nucleotides not matched to a gene: 9. The CDR3 covers 15 residues. Germline V gene sequence: CDR1 SGHRS, CDR2 YFSETQ.